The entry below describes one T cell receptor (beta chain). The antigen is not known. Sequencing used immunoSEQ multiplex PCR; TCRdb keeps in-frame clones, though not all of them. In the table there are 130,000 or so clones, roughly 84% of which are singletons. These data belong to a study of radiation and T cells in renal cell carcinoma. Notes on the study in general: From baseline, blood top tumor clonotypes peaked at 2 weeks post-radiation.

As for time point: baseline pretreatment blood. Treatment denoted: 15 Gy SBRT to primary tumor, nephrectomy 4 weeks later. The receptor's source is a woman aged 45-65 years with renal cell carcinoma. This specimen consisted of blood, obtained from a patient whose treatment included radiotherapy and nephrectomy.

CDR3 nucleotides: TGTGCCAGCAGCTGGGGCGGGAGATCTAACTATGGCTACACCTTC. It translates to CASSWGGRSNYGYTF. The chain couples TRBV5-6 to TRBJ1-2; tentatively, D is TRBD1 (5 bases). This CDR3 is built from 15 residues. The germline gives CDR1 SGHDT, CDR2 YYEEEE. Between the trimmed V and J ends, which lost 3 bases and 0 bases, there was a span of 12 bases.